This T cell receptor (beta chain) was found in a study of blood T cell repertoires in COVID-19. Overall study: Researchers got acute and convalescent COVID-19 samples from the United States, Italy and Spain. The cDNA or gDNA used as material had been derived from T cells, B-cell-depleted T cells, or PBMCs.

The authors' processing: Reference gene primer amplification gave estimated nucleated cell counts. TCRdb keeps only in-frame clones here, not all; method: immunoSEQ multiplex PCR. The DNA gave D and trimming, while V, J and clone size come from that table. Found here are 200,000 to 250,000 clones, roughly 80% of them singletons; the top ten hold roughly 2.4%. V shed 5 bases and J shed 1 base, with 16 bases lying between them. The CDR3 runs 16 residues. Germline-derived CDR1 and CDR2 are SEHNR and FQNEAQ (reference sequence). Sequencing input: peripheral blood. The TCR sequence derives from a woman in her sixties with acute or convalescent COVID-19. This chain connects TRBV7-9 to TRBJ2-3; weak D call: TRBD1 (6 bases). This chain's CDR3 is CASSIYRDKGTDTQYF. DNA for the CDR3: TGTGCCAGCAGCATCTACCGGGACAAAGGCACAGATACGCAGTATTTT.